This T cell receptor (beta chain) was sequenced during a study of blood T cell repertoires in COVID-19. In the original analysis: It was from reference gene primer amplification that nucleated cell counts were estimated. Method: immunoSEQ multiplex PCR; TCRdb's copy keeps in-frame clones and lacks some. D and trimming come from the DNA, and the V and J calls and clone size come from that table. The profile shows some 200,000 clones, approximately 91% of them singletons. Germline V gene lookup returns CDR1 SNHLY and CDR2 FYNNEI. V shed 2 bases, J shed 4 bases, and the junction held 3 bases outside the gene matches. The CDR3 has 15 residues.

The sequence was collected from a woman between 40 and 50 years old with acute or convalescent COVID-19. Material for sequencing was peripheral blood. The chain carries TRBV2 and TRBJ2-1, with 9 bases aligning to TRBD1. The CDR3 region is CASSENRGPYNEQFF. The DNA for the CDR3 is TGTGCCAGCAGTGAAAACAGGGGGCCTTACAATGAGCAGTTCTTC.